This TCR beta chain emerged from a study of blood T cell repertoires in COVID-19. Across the study: The United States, Italy and Spain provided the acute and convalescent COVID-19 samples. T cells, B-cell-depleted T cells, or PBMCs supplied cDNA or gDNA.

The count of this clone is one. The CDR3 loop spans 14 amino acids. Trimming took off 5 bases at V and 6 bases at J, with 15 bases between the two ends. Germline CDR1 is SEHNR and CDR2 is FQNEAQ (reference sequence). Original methodology: The authors estimated nucleated cell counts from reference gene primer amplification. The assay was immunoSEQ multiplex PCR, and TCRdb's table has in-frame clones only and misses some. The DNA gave D and trimming, while V, J and clone size come from that table. Among about 100,000 clones listed, approximately 89% were seen once. Material for sequencing was peripheral blood. The sequence was obtained from a middle-aged man with active COVID-19. This sequence joins TRBV7-9 and TRBJ2-3, with D maybe TRBD1 (6 bases). CDR3 in DNA: TGTGCCAGCAGCAGGGACACCCAAGTGGATACGCAGTATTTT. Its translation: CASSRDTQVDTQYF.